This T cell receptor (beta chain) was sequenced for a study of post-analysis software for immune sequencing data. Across the study: Relapsing-remitting, secondary progressive and progressive-relapsing multiple sclerosis courses were included.

Per the germline V gene, CDR1 is LGHDT and CDR2 is YNNKEL (reference sequence). The CDR3 runs to 12 residues. The TCR beta cDNA libraries carried unique molecular identifiers. TCRdb re-called the PCR reads through MiXCR, storing one row per CDR3 protein. The sample contains roughly 600,000 distinct CDR3 sequences, around 44% of which appear only once. Whole-study results and caveats: About five TRBV segments were more frequent in patients than controls; TRBV5-6, TRBV5-1 and TRBV20-1 belonged to this group. Significantly lower normalized Chao1 diversity was found in patients with multiple sclerosis relative to controls.

In regard to this clonotype: Its antigen is unknown. Given a much more abundant clone one base away, this may be a read error.

This sequence joins TRBV3-1 and TRBJ2-4; no definite D call. The J call is in doubt because the DNA end fits TRBJ2-7 better. The clonotype comes from a girl aged 10-17 years with multiple sclerosis. The sample taken for sequencing was blood. As DNA, the CDR3 is TGTGCCAGCAGCCAAGGCCGCTACGAGCAGTACTTC. Translation: CASSQGRYEQYF.